The rows below give T cell receptor beta chains drawn from one sample of a study of blood T cell repertoires in COVID-19. Profiling relied on immunoSEQ multiplex PCR, and the TCRdb table lists in-frame clones only, not all of them. This table holds 340,000 or so clones, about four fifths found once. Material for sequencing was peripheral blood. The receptors come from a man between 25 and 39 years old with active or convalescent COVID-19. Each CDR3 is given with its conserved first and last residue. Fields, in order: CDR3 DNA, CDR3 protein, clone size, J gene, V gene, D gene. A D gene is named only where the DNA matches it firmly. The size field is filled for only some rows; it gives once, few, many or a size class.

CDR3nt: TGCGCCAGCAGCCAACTAACCGGGGTGAACACTGAAGCTTTCTTT
CDR3aa: CASSQLTGVNTEAFF
abundance: NA
j_gene: TRBJ1-1
v_gene: TRBV4-1
d_gene: NA

CDR3nt: TGTGCCAGCGAGGGGAGGCAAGAGACCCAGTACTTC
CDR3aa: CASEGRQETQYF
abundance: NA
j_gene: TRBJ2-5
v_gene: TRBV28
d_gene: NA

CDR3nt: TGTGCCACCAGTGACCTAGCGGGGGATGGCACCGGGGAGCTGTTTTTT
CDR3aa: CATSDLAGDGTGELFF
abundance: NA
j_gene: TRBJ2-2
v_gene: TRBV24-1
d_gene: TRBD2

CDR3nt: TGTGCCAGCAGCCGGACTAGCGGGGGGGACTTCCCAAATACGCAGTATTTT
CDR3aa: CASSRTSGGDFPNTQYF
abundance: NA
j_gene: TRBJ2-3
v_gene: TRBV7-2
d_gene: TRBD2

CDR3nt: TGTGCCTGGAGTTCCGGGACAGCGAATCAGCCCCAGCATTTT
CDR3aa: CAWSSGTANQPQHF
abundance: NA
j_gene: TRBJ1-5
v_gene: TRBV30
d_gene: TRBD1

CDR3nt: TGTGCCTGGAGCAGGGACAGTTATGGCTACACCTTC
CDR3aa: CAWSRDSYGYTF
abundance: once
j_gene: TRBJ1-2
v_gene: TRBV30
d_gene: TRBD1

CDR3nt: TGTGCCATCAGCCCACAGGGCAGTAACTATGGCTACACCTTC
CDR3aa: CAISPQGSNYGYTF
abundance: few
j_gene: TRBJ1-2
v_gene: TRBV10-3
d_gene: NA

CDR3nt: TGTGCCAGCTCACCCCCAGGCCTTTACGAGCAGTACTTC
CDR3aa: CASSPPGLYEQYF
abundance: NA
j_gene: TRBJ2-7
v_gene: TRBV18
d_gene: NA

CDR3nt: TGCAGCGTACCGGGACAGGGAAGAGAGACCCAGTACTTC
CDR3aa: CSVPGQGRETQYF
abundance: few
j_gene: TRBJ2-5
v_gene: TRBV29-1
d_gene: TRBD1

CDR3nt: TGTGCCAGCAGTTACAGCCTAGCGGGGGATGAGCAGTTCTTC
CDR3aa: CASSYSLAGDEQFF
abundance: NA
j_gene: TRBJ2-1
v_gene: TRBV6-5
d_gene: TRBD2

CDR3nt: TGTGCCACCAGCCCGAGCGGGTACTACAATGAGCAGTTCTTC
CDR3aa: CATSPSGYYNEQFF
abundance: few
j_gene: TRBJ2-1
v_gene: TRBV15
d_gene: NA

CDR3nt: TGTGCCAGCAGTTTGCAGTACTCCTATAATTCACCCCTCCACTTT
CDR3aa: CASSLQYSYNSPLHF
abundance: NA
j_gene: TRBJ1-6
v_gene: TRBV28
d_gene: NA

CDR3nt: TGTGCCAGCAGCCCCGGGACTAGCTTCGGCGAGCAGTACTTC
CDR3aa: CASSPGTSFGEQYF
abundance: NA
j_gene: TRBJ2-7
v_gene: TRBV6-5
d_gene: TRBD2

CDR3nt: TGCGCCAGCAGCCCGGACATCAACTCCTACGAGCAGTACTTC
CDR3aa: CASSPDINSYEQYF
abundance: NA
j_gene: TRBJ2-7
v_gene: TRBV5-1
d_gene: NA

CDR3nt: TGTGCCAGCCGGCGGGGGGTATACAATGAGCAGTTCTTC
CDR3aa: CASRRGVYNEQFF
abundance: NA
j_gene: TRBJ2-1
v_gene: TRBV11-2
d_gene: TRBD2

CDR3nt: TGTGCCAGCAGTCGCGAGGTCGGGGGGGGCCGCCTTACAAGGGAGCAGTTCTTC
CDR3aa: CASSREVGGGRLTREQFF
abundance: NA
j_gene: TRBJ2-1
v_gene: TRBV9
d_gene: TRBD2

CDR3nt: TGTGCCAGTAGTTCCCGGGGGGGACAGGGCTTCAATGAGCAGTTCTTC
CDR3aa: CASSSRGGQGFNEQFF
abundance: NA
j_gene: TRBJ2-1
v_gene: TRBV19
d_gene: NA

CDR3nt: TGTGCCTGGAAGCAGGATGGCTACACCTTC
CDR3aa: CAWKQDGYTF
abundance: NA
j_gene: TRBJ1-2
v_gene: TRBV30
d_gene: NA

CDR3nt: TGTGCCAGCAGTCGCCGACAGGGCCATAATTCACCCCTCCACTTT
CDR3aa: CASSRRQGHNSPLHF
abundance: few
j_gene: TRBJ1-6
v_gene: TRBV27
d_gene: TRBD1

CDR3nt: TGTGCCAGCAGTTTGGCCTCTTTCGGGAGTTACACCGGGGAGCTGTTTTTT
CDR3aa: CASSLASFGSYTGELFF
abundance: NA
j_gene: TRBJ2-2
v_gene: TRBV28
d_gene: NA

CDR3nt: TGTGCCAGCAGCTTGGATTCATACATGACAGAGAGCTCTGGAAACACCATATATTTT
CDR3aa: CASSLDSYMTESSGNTIYF
abundance: NA
j_gene: TRBJ1-3
v_gene: TRBV5-6
d_gene: NA

CDR3nt: TGTGCCACCAGTGATTTAGGTCCCAGGGCGGCTGCTAACTATGGCTACACCTTC
CDR3aa: CATSDLGPRAAANYGYTF
abundance: NA
j_gene: TRBJ1-2
v_gene: TRBV24-1
d_gene: NA

CDR3nt: TGTGCCAGCAGCGTAGGGGCGGGGGCAGGGCCGCGAGATGGCTACACCTTC
CDR3aa: CASSVGAGAGPRDGYTF
abundance: NA
j_gene: TRBJ1-2
v_gene: TRBV9
d_gene: NA

CDR3nt: TGTGCCAGTAGGCCTCAAAGCGGGAGCACAGATACGCAGTATTTT
CDR3aa: CASRPQSGSTDTQYF
abundance: NA
j_gene: TRBJ2-3
v_gene: TRBV19
d_gene: NA

CDR3nt: TGTGCCAGTACCCCTGGACAGGGGAACACTGAAGCTTTCTTT
CDR3aa: CASTPGQGNTEAFF
abundance: NA
j_gene: TRBJ1-1
v_gene: TRBV19
d_gene: TRBD1

CDR3nt: TGTGCCAGCTCACCACCGGGGACAACCTCTGGAAACACCATATATTTT
CDR3aa: CASSPPGTTSGNTIYF
abundance: NA
j_gene: TRBJ1-3
v_gene: TRBV18
d_gene: NA

CDR3nt: TGTGCCAGCAGCCAAGGGGCAGAGACCCAGTACTTC
CDR3aa: CASSQGAETQYF
abundance: NA
j_gene: TRBJ2-5
v_gene: TRBV3-1/TRBV3-2
d_gene: NA

CDR3nt: TGTGCCAGCAGCTTAGGGTCCAGGGGCAGGACAGATACGCAGTATTTT
CDR3aa: CASSLGSRGRTDTQYF
abundance: NA
j_gene: TRBJ2-3
v_gene: TRBV11-3
d_gene: NA

CDR3nt: TGTGCCAGCAGCTCTCGTTCGGGACAGGGAGCTTTTAACGAGCAGTACTTC
CDR3aa: CASSSRSGQGAFNEQYF
abundance: NA
j_gene: TRBJ2-7
v_gene: TRBV5-4
d_gene: TRBD1

CDR3nt: TGTGCCTGGGCGGGTGAAAAACTGTTTTTT
CDR3aa: CAWAGEKLFF
abundance: NA
j_gene: TRBJ1-4
v_gene: TRBV30
d_gene: NA

CDR3nt: TGTGCCATCAGTGACCACTCAGGGAGGGGTTTCTTT
CDR3aa: CAISDHSGRGFF
abundance: NA
j_gene: TRBJ1-1
v_gene: TRBV10-3
d_gene: NA

CDR3nt: TGTGCCAGCAGCCCAAGCGGGGGCGAGACCCAGTACTTC
CDR3aa: CASSPSGGETQYF
abundance: NA
j_gene: TRBJ2-5
v_gene: TRBV7-9
d_gene: TRBD2

CDR3nt: TGTGCCAGCAGCTTAAGCGGGAGTCGGGGAGATACGCAGTATTTT
CDR3aa: CASSLSGSRGDTQYF
abundance: few
j_gene: TRBJ2-3
v_gene: TRBV7-3
d_gene: TRBD2

CDR3nt: TGTGCCAGCAGCTGGGGACTAGCGGGAGAAGAGACCCAGTACTTC
CDR3aa: CASSWGLAGEETQYF
abundance: NA
j_gene: TRBJ2-5
v_gene: TRBV5-4
d_gene: TRBD2

CDR3nt: TGTGCCAGCAGTTCCAGCCAGGTGGGCAATCAGCCCCAGCATTTT
CDR3aa: CASSSSQVGNQPQHF
abundance: NA
j_gene: TRBJ1-5
v_gene: TRBV6-2/TRBV6-3
d_gene: NA

CDR3nt: TGTGCCAGCAGTGCCGGGACAGCTAGCAATCAGCCCCAGCATTTT
CDR3aa: CASSAGTASNQPQHF
abundance: NA
j_gene: TRBJ1-5
v_gene: TRBV6-2/TRBV6-3
d_gene: TRBD1

CDR3nt: TGTGCCAGCAGTGAAACCCCCCGGGGAGACCGTTCTGAAAAACTGTTTTTT
CDR3aa: CASSETPRGDRSEKLFF
abundance: NA
j_gene: TRBJ1-4
v_gene: TRBV6-1
d_gene: NA

CDR3nt: TGTGCCAGCAGTCTCTCCCTACTAGCGGGAGGGCCTGGGCAGTACTTC
CDR3aa: CASSLSLLAGGPGQYF
abundance: NA
j_gene: TRBJ2-7
v_gene: TRBV28
d_gene: TRBD2

CDR3nt: TGCGCCAGCAGCCTACAGGTTACCCCTAGGGGGTCCTACAATGAGCAGTTCTTC
CDR3aa: CASSLQVTPRGSYNEQFF
abundance: few
j_gene: TRBJ2-1
v_gene: TRBV4-3
d_gene: NA

CDR3nt: TGTGCCAGCAGCGTTCTTCCGACAGGGTCTGGAAACACCATATATTTT
CDR3aa: CASSVLPTGSGNTIYF
abundance: NA
j_gene: TRBJ1-3
v_gene: TRBV21-1
d_gene: NA

CDR3nt: TGTGCCAGCAGTGAAGAAAGGTGGGCAGGATACAAAAACATTCAGTACTTC
CDR3aa: CASSEERWAGYKNIQYF
abundance: NA
j_gene: TRBJ2-4
v_gene: TRBV6-1
d_gene: NA

CDR3nt: TGTGCCAGCAGTTTCGTCTACGAGCAGTACTTC
CDR3aa: CASSFVYEQYF
abundance: NA
j_gene: TRBJ2-7
v_gene: TRBV6-2/TRBV6-3
d_gene: NA

CDR3nt: TGTGCCAGCAGCCAAGGCAGGGGCACTGAAGCTTTCTTT
CDR3aa: CASSQGRGTEAFF
abundance: once
j_gene: TRBJ1-1
v_gene: TRBV14
d_gene: NA

CDR3nt: TGTGCCAGCAGTTACCGGGTTTCCTACAATGAGCAGTTCTTC
CDR3aa: CASSYRVSYNEQFF
abundance: NA
j_gene: TRBJ2-1
v_gene: TRBV6-2/TRBV6-3
d_gene: NA

CDR3nt: TGCAGTGCTAGTAGGAGGGACCGGGACACAGATACGCAGTATTTT
CDR3aa: CSASRRDRDTDTQYF
abundance: NA
j_gene: TRBJ2-3
v_gene: TRBV20-1
d_gene: NA

CDR3nt: TGTGCCACCCAAGGGCCCTCGGGACTAGCGACAGATACGCAGTATTTT
CDR3aa: CATQGPSGLATDTQYF
abundance: NA
j_gene: TRBJ2-3
v_gene: TRBV24-1
d_gene: TRBD2

CDR3nt: TGTGCCAGTAGTATAGGGGGCAGGACTACTAATGAGCAGTTCTTC
CDR3aa: CASSIGGRTTNEQFF
abundance: NA
j_gene: TRBJ2-1
v_gene: TRBV19
d_gene: NA

CDR3nt: TGTGCCACCAGTGACATTGAACAGGGGCAGCCCCAGCATTTT
CDR3aa: CATSDIEQGQPQHF
abundance: NA
j_gene: TRBJ1-5
v_gene: TRBV24-1
d_gene: TRBD1

CDR3nt: TGTGCCAGCAGCGCCGGGTCCGGGGAGCTGTTTTTT
CDR3aa: CASSAGSGELFF
abundance: NA
j_gene: TRBJ2-2
v_gene: TRBV9
d_gene: NA

CDR3nt: TGTGCCAGCAGCGTCGGACAGAACACTGAAGCTTTCTTT
CDR3aa: CASSVGQNTEAFF
abundance: NA
j_gene: TRBJ1-1
v_gene: TRBV7-2
d_gene: NA

CDR3nt: TGTGCCAGCAGCGTAGGGTGGGGAGCCTACGAGCAGTACTTC
CDR3aa: CASSVGWGAYEQYF
abundance: NA
j_gene: TRBJ2-7
v_gene: TRBV9
d_gene: NA